The source of this T cell receptor (beta chain) is a study of blood T cell repertoires in COVID-19. Study at large: The cDNA or gDNA used as material had been derived from T cells, B-cell-depleted T cells, or PBMCs.

Source study methods: Reference gene primer amplification yielded estimated nucleated cell counts. Profiling relied on immunoSEQ multiplex PCR, and the TCRdb table lists in-frame clones only, not all of them. V, J and clone size reflect that table, while D and trimming were determined from the DNA. Among 200,000 or so clones, around 77% were seen once, and the ten largest hold roughly 17%. Trimming took 0 bases from V and 0 from J; bases not matched to a gene: 4. The germline gives CDR1 MNHEY, CDR2 SVGAGI. The CDR3 is 16 amino acids. This clonotype originated in a man in his fifties or sixties with active or convalescent COVID-19. V is TRBV6-5 and J is TRBJ1-1; 7 nucleotides line up with TRBD1. Sequenced input: peripheral blood. The CDR3 DNA reads TGTGCCAGCAGTTACTCCTCGGGGACAGTGAACACTGAAGCTTTCTTT. This gives the protein CASSYSSGTVNTEAFF.